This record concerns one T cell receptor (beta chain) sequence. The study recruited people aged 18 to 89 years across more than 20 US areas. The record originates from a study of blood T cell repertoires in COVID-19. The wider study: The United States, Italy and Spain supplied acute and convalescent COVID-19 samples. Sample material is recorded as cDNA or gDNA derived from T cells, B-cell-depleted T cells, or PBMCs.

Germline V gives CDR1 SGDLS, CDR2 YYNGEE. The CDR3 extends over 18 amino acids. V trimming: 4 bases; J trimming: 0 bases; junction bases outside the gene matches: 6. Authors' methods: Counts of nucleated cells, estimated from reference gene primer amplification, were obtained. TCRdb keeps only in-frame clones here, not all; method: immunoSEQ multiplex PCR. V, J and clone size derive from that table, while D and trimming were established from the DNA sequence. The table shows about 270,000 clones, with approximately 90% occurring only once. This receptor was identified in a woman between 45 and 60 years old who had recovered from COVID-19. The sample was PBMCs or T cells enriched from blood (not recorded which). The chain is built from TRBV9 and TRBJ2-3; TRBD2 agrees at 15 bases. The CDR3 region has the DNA TGTGCCAGCAGCTTGGGACTAGCGGGAGGTTCTAGCACAGATACGCAGTATTTT. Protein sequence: CASSLGLAGGSSTDTQYF.